The clone carrying this T cell receptor beta chain was found many times. No antigen is known for it. The record originates from a study of T cells in Graves' hyperthyroidism and ophthalmopathy. Study-wide findings and caveats: Before onset, ophthalmopathy was predicted by the model a median around 6 months earlier. A model built on 13 V-J features separated ophthalmopathy from stable hyperthyroidism.

Regions amplified from RNA transcripts were the TCR beta CDR3 regions. Carried out on the TCR CDR3, a first-round RT-PCR used the HTBI primer set. Using its own MiXCR run on the multiplex PCR reads, TCRdb lists one record per CDR3 protein. The sample contains under 300,000 distinct CDR3 sequences, roughly 13% of which appear only once. Trimming cost V 0 bases and J 8 bases, with 11 bases left between them. This CDR3 is 14 amino acids long. Germline CDR1 is SGHRS and CDR2 is YFSETQ. Source material: blood. This clonotype was obtained from a woman aged 40 to 50 with Graves' hyperthyroidism. This chain links TRBV5-1 with TRBJ1-4; D is ambiguous. The CDR3 region has the DNA TGCGCCAGCAGCTTGGCTGTCGGAGTAGAAAAACTGTTTTTT. It specifies CASSLAVGVEKLFF.